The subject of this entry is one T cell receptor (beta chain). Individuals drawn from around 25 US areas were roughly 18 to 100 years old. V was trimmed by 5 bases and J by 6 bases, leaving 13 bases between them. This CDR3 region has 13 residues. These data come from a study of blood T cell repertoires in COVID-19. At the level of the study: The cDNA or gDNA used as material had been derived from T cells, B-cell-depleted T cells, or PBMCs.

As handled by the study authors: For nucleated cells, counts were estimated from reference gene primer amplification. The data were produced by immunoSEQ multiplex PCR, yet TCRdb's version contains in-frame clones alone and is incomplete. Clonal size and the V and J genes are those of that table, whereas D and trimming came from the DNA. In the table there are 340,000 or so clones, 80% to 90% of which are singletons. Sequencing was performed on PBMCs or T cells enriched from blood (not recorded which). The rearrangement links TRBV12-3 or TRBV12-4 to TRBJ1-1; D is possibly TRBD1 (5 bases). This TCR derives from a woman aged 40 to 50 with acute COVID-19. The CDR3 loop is CASSGAQWAEAFF. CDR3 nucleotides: TGTGCCAGCAGTGGGGCTCAATGGGCTGAAGCTTTCTTT.